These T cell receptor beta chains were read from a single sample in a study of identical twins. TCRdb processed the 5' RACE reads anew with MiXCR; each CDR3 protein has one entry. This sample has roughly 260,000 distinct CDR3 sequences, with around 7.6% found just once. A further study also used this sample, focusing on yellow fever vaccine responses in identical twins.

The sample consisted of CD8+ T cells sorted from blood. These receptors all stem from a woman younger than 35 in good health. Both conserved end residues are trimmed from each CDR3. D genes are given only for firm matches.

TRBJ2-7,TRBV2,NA,ASIRGPYEQY
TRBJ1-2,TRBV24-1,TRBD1,ATSTGGSGYGYT
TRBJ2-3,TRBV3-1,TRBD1,ACSPPDRVRRHTDTQY
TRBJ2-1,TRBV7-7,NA,ASSLKEIGVATTHNEQF
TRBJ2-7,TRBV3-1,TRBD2,ASTQLAGGNYEQY
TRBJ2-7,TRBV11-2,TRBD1,ASDPGGFLGEQY
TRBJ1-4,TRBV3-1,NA,ASSQVYGQSAEKF
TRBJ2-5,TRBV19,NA,ASSIGTAGETQY
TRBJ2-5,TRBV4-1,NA,ASSPFWGQETQY
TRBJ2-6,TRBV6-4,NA,ASSSNTGGDSGANVLT
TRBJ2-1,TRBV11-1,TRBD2,ASSLAAPRGGTSGSHSYNEQF
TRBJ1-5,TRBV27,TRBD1,ASSDRGDQPQH
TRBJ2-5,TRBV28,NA,ASSLHPYQETQY
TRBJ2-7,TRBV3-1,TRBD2,ASSHPGTSVYEQY
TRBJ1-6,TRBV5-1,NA,ASSSRVREGNSPLH
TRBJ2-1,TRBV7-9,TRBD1,ASSLTQGGPYNEQF
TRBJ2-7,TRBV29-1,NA,SVEVPAGKTYEQY
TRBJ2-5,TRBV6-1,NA,ASSPQEIQETQY
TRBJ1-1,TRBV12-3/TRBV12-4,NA,ASSFSGNTEAF
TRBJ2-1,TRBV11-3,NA,ASSLGTIGVRF
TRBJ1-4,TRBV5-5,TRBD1,ASSGPGGNDEKLF
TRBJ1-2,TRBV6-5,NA,ASSYSRTASYGYT
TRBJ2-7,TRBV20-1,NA,SAQTTGTQLSYEQY
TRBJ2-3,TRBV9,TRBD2,ASSSGLAGGRTDTQY
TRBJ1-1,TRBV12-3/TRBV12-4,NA,ASSLFARDVGAF
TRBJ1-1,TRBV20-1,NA,SARLADSYTEAF
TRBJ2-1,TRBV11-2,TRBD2,ASSSSGGVYNEQF
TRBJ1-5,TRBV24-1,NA,ATSAGAESNQPQH
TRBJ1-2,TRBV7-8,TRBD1,ASSYAGQGGNGYT
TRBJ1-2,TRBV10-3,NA,AITGRVGYGYT
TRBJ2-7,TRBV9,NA,ASSPGGMAALY
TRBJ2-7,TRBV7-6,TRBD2,ASSQAGGVDEQY
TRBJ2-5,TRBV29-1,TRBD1,SVDLGTGTETQY
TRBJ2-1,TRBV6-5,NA,ASSYDFPDEQF
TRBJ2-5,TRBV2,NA,ASTQLAAETQY
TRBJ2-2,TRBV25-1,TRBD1,ASGAPGQGVNNTGELF